Listed below are T cell receptor beta chains from one sample, sequenced in a study of blood T cell repertoires in COVID-19. The assay was immunoSEQ multiplex PCR, and TCRdb's table has in-frame clones only and misses some. The sample has roughly 80,000 clones, about four fifths seen once; the top ten hold 12%. Sequenced: peripheral blood. Every receptor here comes from a man older than 75 with acute or convalescent COVID-19. Each CDR3 is given with its conserved first and last residue. D genes are given only for firm matches. Size is stated for part of the rows, as once, few or many counts, or as a class when the clone is expanded.

cdr3_nt,cdr3_aa,j_call,clone_size,d_call,v_call
TGTGCCAGCAGTGACGCGTACACTGAAGCTTTCTTT,CASSDAYTEAFF,TRBJ1-1,NA,NA,TRBV25-1
TGTGCCAGCAGCTTAGGCGGGGGGGCGAACAATGAGCAGTTCTTC,CASSLGGGANNEQFF,TRBJ2-1,NA,TRBD2,TRBV7-9
TGTGCCAGCAGCTTTCCGGGACAATCCCGACCACCCCTCCACTTT,CASSFPGQSRPPLHF,TRBJ1-6,NA,NA,TRBV7-2
TGTGCCAGCAGAACCTCAGGGCAGACCGGGGAGCTGTTTTTT,CASRTSGQTGELFF,TRBJ2-2,once,NA,TRBV7-3
TGTGCCAGCAGCCACAAGATTGGATCTAGCGGGGGGGCACTGGGTACGCAGTATTTT,CASSHKIGSSGGALGTQYF,TRBJ2-3,NA,TRBD2,TRBV4-2
TGCGCCAGCAGCTTGGATGGAGCCTTCTACGAGCAGTACTTC,CASSLDGAFYEQYF,TRBJ2-7,NA,NA,TRBV5-1
TGCGCCAGCAGCTTGGGGAGTAGCGGGAGCCGGAGACAGTACTTC,CASSLGSSGSRRQYF,TRBJ2-7,NA,TRBD2,TRBV5-1
TGTGCCAGCAGCCAGATGGAGCTGAACACTGAAGCTTTCTTT,CASSQMELNTEAFF,TRBJ1-1,NA,NA,TRBV7-8
TGTGCCATCAGTGAGGGACAGTCCCTCCACTTT,CAISEGQSLHF,TRBJ1-6,few,NA,TRBV10-3
TGTGCCAGCAGCTTAGACGCACAGGGTAACACTGAAGCTTTCTTT,CASSLDAQGNTEAFF,TRBJ1-1,NA,NA,TRBV11-3
TGTGCCAGCAGCGCGGGACTAGCGGGTTACGAGCAGTACTTC,CASSAGLAGYEQYF,TRBJ2-7,NA,TRBD2,TRBV7-2
TGCGCCAGCAGTCAACCCCCCGGAGGGTTGAACACTGAAGCTTTCTTT,CASSQPPGGLNTEAFF,TRBJ1-1,NA,NA,TRBV23-1
TGTGCCAGCAGCCAATCTTCCCTCGGCGGGTACTTC,CASSQSSLGGYF,TRBJ2-5,NA,NA,TRBV3-1/TRBV3-2
TGTGCCAGTAGTATCCAGGGGCGTTACAATGAGCAGTTCTTC,CASSIQGRYNEQFF,TRBJ2-1,NA,NA,TRBV19
TGCGCCAGCAGCTTCATAGGGGGGGCCGTCGGGGAGACCCAGTACTTC,CASSFIGGAVGETQYF,TRBJ2-5,NA,NA,TRBV5-1
TGTGCCAGCAGCTTGGGGACTTACTACGAGCAGTACTTC,CASSLGTYYEQYF,TRBJ2-7,NA,NA,TRBV5-5
TGTGCCAGCTCGGGACAGGCAAACTATGGCTACACCTTC,CASSGQANYGYTF,TRBJ1-2,NA,TRBD1,TRBV6-5
TGTGCCAGTAGGTTCACAGGGGGGAGTCAGCCCCAGCATTTT,CASRFTGGSQPQHF,TRBJ1-5,few,TRBD1,TRBV19
TGCAGTGCTAGAAGGGAGAGTGGCTACACCTTC,CSARRESGYTF,TRBJ1-2,NA,NA,TRBV20-1
TGTGCCAGCAGTGAAGACAGGCCGTCTGGGGCCAACGTCCTGACTTTC,CASSEDRPSGANVLTF,TRBJ2-6,NA,NA,TRBV2
TGTGCCAGTAGCGGGGACATATGGACAGATACGCAGTATTTT,CASSGDIWTDTQYF,TRBJ2-3,NA,NA,TRBV19
TGCGCCAGCCACCTACAGGGAAGCACAGATACGCAGTATTTT,CASHLQGSTDTQYF,TRBJ2-3,NA,NA,TRBV5-1
TGTGCCAGCAGCCAGGGACAGGGGACTGGCTACACCTTC,CASSQGQGTGYTF,TRBJ1-2,NA,TRBD1,TRBV7-9
TGCAGCGTTGCGGGCCGGGAGCGTCTTTACAATGAGCAGTTCTTC,CSVAGRERLYNEQFF,TRBJ2-1,NA,NA,TRBV29-1
TGTGCCAGCAGTAAGGCCGGGGGGGGCCAAGAGACCCAGTACTTC,CASSKAGGGQETQYF,TRBJ2-5,NA,TRBD2,TRBV6-5
TGTGCCAGCAGTTACCCGGGGGAGACCTACGAGCAGTACTTC,CASSYPGETYEQYF,TRBJ2-7,NA,NA,TRBV6-6
TGTGCCAGCTCGGGACAGACGAACACTGAAGCTTTCTTT,CASSGQTNTEAFF,TRBJ1-1,NA,TRBD1,TRBV18
TGCGCCAGCAGCCAGGGACAGGGGGCGGACACCATATATTTT,CASSQGQGADTIYF,TRBJ1-3,NA,TRBD1,TRBV4-1
TGTGCCAGCAGCAAGCGTAATTCACCCCTCCACTTT,CASSKRNSPLHF,TRBJ1-6,few,NA,TRBV11-2
TGTGCCAGCAGTGAATCAACGGGGAGAGAAAAACTGTTTTTT,CASSESTGREKLFF,TRBJ1-4,NA,NA,TRBV25-1
TGTGCCAGCAGTCGTACAGGGGGCGCTGGGTCCTACGAGCAGTACTTC,CASSRTGGAGSYEQYF,TRBJ2-7,NA,TRBD1,TRBV7-8